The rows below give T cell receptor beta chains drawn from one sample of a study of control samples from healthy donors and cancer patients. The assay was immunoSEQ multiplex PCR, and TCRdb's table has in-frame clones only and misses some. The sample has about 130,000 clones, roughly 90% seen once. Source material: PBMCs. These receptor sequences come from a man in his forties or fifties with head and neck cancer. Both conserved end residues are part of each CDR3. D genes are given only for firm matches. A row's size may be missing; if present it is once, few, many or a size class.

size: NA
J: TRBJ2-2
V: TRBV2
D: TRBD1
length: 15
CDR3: CASSGDSLFTGELFF
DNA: TGTGCCAGCAGTGGGGACAGCCTATTTACCGGGGAGCTGTTTTTT

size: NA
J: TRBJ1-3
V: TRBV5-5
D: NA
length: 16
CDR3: CASSLRTVASGNTIYF
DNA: TGTGCCAGCAGCCTACGGACAGTGGCCTCTGGAAACACCATATATTTT

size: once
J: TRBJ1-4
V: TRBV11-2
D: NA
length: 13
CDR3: CASSEQGIEKLFF
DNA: TGTGCCAGCAGCGAACAGGGAATCGAAAAACTGTTTTTT

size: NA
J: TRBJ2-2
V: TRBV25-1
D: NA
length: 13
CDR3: CASSPENTGELFF
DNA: TGTGCCAGCAGCCCCGAGAACACCGGGGAGCTGTTTTTT

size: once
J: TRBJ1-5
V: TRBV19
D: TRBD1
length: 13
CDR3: CASSWTGDQPQHF
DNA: TGTGCCAGTAGCTGGACAGGGGATCAGCCCCAGCATTTT

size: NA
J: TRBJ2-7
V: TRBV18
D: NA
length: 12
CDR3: CASSPNSDEQYF
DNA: TGTGCCAGCTCACCGAACAGTGACGAGCAGTACTTC

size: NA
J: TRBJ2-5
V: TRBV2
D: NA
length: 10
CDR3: CARGPETQYF
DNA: TGTGCCCGAGGGCCAGAGACCCAGTACTTC

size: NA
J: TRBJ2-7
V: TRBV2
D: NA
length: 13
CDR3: CASKVSGPTRRYF
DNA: TGTGCCAGCAAAGTTTCCGGGCCCACACGCCGGTACTTC

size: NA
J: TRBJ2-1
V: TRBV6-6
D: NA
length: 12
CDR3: CASSMMVSEQFF
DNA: TGTGCCAGCAGTATGATGGTTAGTGAGCAGTTCTTC

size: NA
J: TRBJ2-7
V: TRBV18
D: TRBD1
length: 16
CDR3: CASSPRDRALVDEQYF
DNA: TGTGCCAGCTCACCACGGGACAGGGCTCTAGTCGACGAGCAGTACTTC

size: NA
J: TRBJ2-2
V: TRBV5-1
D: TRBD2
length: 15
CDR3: CASSPKTGGTGELFF
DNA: TGCGCCAGCAGCCCCAAAACCGGGGGGACCGGGGAGCTGTTTTTT

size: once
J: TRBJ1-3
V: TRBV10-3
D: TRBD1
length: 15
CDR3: CAISNTGGSGNTIYF
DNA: TGTGCCATCAGTAACACAGGGGGCTCTGGAAACACCATATATTTT

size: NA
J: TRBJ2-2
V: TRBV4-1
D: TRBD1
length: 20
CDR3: CASSQARWDRGPRYTGELFF
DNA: TGCGCCAGCAGCCAGGCCCGGTGGGACAGGGGGCCTCGGTATACCGGGGAGCTGTTTTTT

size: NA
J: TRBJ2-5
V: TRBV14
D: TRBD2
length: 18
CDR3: CASSQDWLAGGQGETQYF
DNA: TGTGCCAGCAGCCAAGATTGGCTAGCGGGGGGGCAAGGAGAGACCCAGTACTTC

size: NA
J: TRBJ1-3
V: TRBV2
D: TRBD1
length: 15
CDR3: CASSAQGARGNTIYF
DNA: TGTGCCAGCAGTGCACAGGGGGCACGGGGAAACACCATATATTTT

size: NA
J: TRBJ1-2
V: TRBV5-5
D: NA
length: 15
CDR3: CASSLWAGPNYGYTF
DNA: TGTGCCAGCAGCTTGTGGGCAGGGCCTAACTATGGCTACACCTTC

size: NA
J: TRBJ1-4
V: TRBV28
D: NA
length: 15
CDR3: CASSLWSQPNEKLFF
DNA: TGTGCCAGCAGTTTATGGAGTCAGCCTAATGAAAAACTGTTTTTT

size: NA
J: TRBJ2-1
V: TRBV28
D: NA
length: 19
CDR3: CASSIIGGGGSFGYNEQFF
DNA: TGTGCCAGCAGTATTATAGGGGGGGGAGGGTCGTTCGGATACAATGAGCAGTTCTTC

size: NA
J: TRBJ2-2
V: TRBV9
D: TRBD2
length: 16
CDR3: CASSDTSGSAAGELFF
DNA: TGTGCCAGCAGCGACACTAGCGGGAGCGCGGCCGGGGAGCTGTTTTTT

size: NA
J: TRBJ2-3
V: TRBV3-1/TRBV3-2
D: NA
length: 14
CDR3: CASSQTSIGDTQYF
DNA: TGTGCCAGCAGCCAAACTAGCATCGGAGATACGCAGTATTTT

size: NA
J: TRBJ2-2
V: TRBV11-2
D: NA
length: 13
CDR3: CASSSSRAGELFF
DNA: TGTGCCAGCAGCTCTAGTAGAGCCGGGGAGCTGTTTTTT

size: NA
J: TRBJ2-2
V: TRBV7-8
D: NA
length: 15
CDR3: CASSLGTQNTGELFF
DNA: TGTGCCAGCAGCCTCGGGACCCAGAACACCGGGGAGCTGTTTTTT

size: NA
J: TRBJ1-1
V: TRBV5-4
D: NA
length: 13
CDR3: CASSSDTNTEAFF
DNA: TGTGCCAGCAGCTCTGACACGAACACTGAAGCTTTCTTT

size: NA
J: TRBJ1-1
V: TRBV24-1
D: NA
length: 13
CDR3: CATSDDDRRESFF
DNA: TGTGCCACCAGTGATGATGACAGGAGGGAATCTTTCTTT

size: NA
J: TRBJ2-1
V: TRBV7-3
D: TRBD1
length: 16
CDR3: CASSLGGQGRRDEQFF
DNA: TGTGCCAGCAGCTTAGGGGGACAGGGAAGGCGAGATGAGCAGTTCTTC

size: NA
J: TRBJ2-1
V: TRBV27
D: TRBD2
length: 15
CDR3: CASRSTSGRRHEQFF
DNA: TGTGCCAGCAGATCTACAAGCGGGAGACGCCATGAGCAGTTCTTC

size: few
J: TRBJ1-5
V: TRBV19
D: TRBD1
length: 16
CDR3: CASSRTTGARNQPQHF
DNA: TGTGCCAGTAGTAGAACGACAGGGGCGAGGAATCAGCCCCAGCATTTT

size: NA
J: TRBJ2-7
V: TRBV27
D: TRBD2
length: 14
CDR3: CATGLAGESYEQYF
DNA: TGTGCCACCGGACTAGCGGGAGAATCGTACGAGCAGTACTTC

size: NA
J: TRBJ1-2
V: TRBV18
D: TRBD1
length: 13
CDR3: CASSDRESRGYTF
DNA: TGTGCCAGCTCCGACAGGGAGTCTAGGGGCTACACCTTC

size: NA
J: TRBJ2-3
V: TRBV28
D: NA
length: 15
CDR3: CASRRQGRITDTQYF
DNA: TGTGCCAGCAGACGACAAGGCCGAATAACAGATACGCAGTATTTT